Here is one TCR beta chain with its context. Other DNA sequences in the sample encode the same CDR3. The protocol was immunoSEQ multiplex PCR, while the TCRdb copy is restricted to in-frame clones and leaves out a portion. The profile shows hundreds of thousands of clones, 90% to 96% of them singletons. The sample originates from a study of shared clonotypes between healthy human individuals. Turning to the study itself: For every donor, three CD4 naive, three CD4 memory, two CD8 naive and one CD8 memory plates were used.

The CDR3 sequence is 13 residues long. V was pared by 0 bases and J by 2 bases, with 2 bases between. The V gene's germline CDR1 is MGHRA and CDR2 YSYEKL. This TCR was sampled from a woman in her thirties in good health. Specimen: naive CD4+ T cells sorted from blood. Subset described: CD45RA+ positively selected. This chain uses TRBV4-1 with TRBJ1-5; D is undetermined. The CDR3 DNA reads TGCGCCAGCAGCCAAGATGGCAATCAGCCCCAGCATTTT. Translated, it gives CASSQDGNQPQHF.